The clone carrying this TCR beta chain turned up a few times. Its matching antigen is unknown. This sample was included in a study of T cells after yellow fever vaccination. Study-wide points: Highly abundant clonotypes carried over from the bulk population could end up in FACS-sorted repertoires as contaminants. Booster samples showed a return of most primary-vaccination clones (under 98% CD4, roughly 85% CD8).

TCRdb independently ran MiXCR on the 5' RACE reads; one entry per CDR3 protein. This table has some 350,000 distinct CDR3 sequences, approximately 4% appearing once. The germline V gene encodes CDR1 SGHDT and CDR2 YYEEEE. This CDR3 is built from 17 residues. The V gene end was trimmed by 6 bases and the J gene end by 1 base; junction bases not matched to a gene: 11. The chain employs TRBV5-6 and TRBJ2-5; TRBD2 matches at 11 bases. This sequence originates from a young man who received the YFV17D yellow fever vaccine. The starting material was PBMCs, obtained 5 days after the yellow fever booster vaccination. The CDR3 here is CASTAPWGLAAQETQYF. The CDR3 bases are TGTGCCAGCACCGCCCCCTGGGGACTAGCGGCCCAAGAGACCCAGTACTTC.